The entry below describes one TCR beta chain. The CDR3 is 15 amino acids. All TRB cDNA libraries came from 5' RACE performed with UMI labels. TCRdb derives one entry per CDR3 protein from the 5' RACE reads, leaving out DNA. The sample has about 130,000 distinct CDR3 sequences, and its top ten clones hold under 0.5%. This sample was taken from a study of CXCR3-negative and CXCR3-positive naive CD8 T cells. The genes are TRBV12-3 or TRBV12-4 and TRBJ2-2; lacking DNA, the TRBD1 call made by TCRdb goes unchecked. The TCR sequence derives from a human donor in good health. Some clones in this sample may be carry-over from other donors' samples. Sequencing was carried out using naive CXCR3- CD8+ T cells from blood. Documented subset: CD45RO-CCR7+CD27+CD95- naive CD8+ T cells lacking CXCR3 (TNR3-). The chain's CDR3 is CASSLRPGFTGELFF.